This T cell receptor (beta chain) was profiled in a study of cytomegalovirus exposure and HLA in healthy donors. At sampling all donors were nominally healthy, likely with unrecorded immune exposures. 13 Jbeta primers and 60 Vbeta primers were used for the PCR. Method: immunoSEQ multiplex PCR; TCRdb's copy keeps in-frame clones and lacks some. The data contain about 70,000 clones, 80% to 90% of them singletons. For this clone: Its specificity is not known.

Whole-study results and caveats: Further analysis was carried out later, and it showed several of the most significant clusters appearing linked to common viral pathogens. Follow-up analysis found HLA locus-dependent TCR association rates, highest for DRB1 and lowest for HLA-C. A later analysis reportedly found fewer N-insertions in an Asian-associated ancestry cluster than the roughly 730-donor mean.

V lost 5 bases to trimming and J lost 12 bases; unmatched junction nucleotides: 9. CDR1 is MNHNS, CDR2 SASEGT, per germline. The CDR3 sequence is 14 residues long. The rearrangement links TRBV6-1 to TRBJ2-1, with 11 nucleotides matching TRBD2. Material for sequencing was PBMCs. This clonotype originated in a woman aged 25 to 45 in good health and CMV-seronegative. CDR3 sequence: CASSPGLAAIGQFF. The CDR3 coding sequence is TGTGCCAGCAGTCCGGGACTAGCGGCCATTGGGCAGTTCTTC.